The present entry profiles one T cell receptor (beta chain) with its context. Its antigen is unknown. These data belong to a study of T cells in tumors after PD-1 blockade. On the study more broadly: No patient had prior checkpoint blockade, systemic immunosuppression, or radiotherapy within 4 weeks. Patients received pembrolizumab 200 mg every 3 weeks or cemiplimab 350 mg every 2 weeks. Daily vismodegib 150 mg continued in a subset of anti-PD-1-treated patients.

TCRdb keeps only in-frame clones here, not all; method: immunoSEQ multiplex PCR. The sample lists 45,000 or so clones; approximately 79% were seen once. Study results and limitations: Peripheral recruitment is suggested, as some novel exhausted tumor clones were in pre-treatment blood.

The CDR3 covers 13 residues. Trimming left V 4 bases short and J 0 bases short, with 3 bases between. Germline V gives CDR1 SNHLY, CDR2 FYNNEI. The receptor was derived from a human donor with advanced basal cell or squamous cell carcinoma (not recorded which). This chain connects TRBV2 to TRBJ1-4; D gene uncertain. The sample was PBMCs, taken before anti-PD-1 therapy. This CDR3 is CASSVSTNEKLFF. CDR3 sequence (DNA): TGTGCCAGCAGTGTTTCAACTAATGAAAAACTGTTTTTT.